This entry concerns a single T cell receptor (beta chain). Its antigen is still unknown. This entry belongs to a study of cytomegalovirus exposure and HLA in healthy donors. General study results and limits: Most of the TCR beta V segments (in an earlier analysis) were productive either about 87% or about 30% of the time. Several of the most significant clusters were apparently associated with common viral pathogens in a later analysis.

Amplification used 60 Vbeta primers and 13 Jbeta primers. Authors' processing steps: An analysis performed later counted 60 million to 90 million unique TCR beta chains (roughly 11 million of them shared). Profiling relied on immunoSEQ multiplex PCR, and the TCRdb table lists in-frame clones only, not all of them. V, J and clone size are taken as reported in that table, and D and trimming were inferred from the DNA itself. This sample has some 180,000 clones, with roughly 80% found just once. The CDR3 has 15 residues. The germline V gene encodes CDR1 GTSNPN and CDR2 SVGIG (reference sequence). Trimming removed 4 bases from V and 0 bases from J, with 16 bases in between.

The V gene is TRBV30, the J gene TRBJ2-7; D might be TRBD1 (6 bases). The sample taken for sequencing was PBMCs. This receptor was taken from a female donor in good health and CMV-seronegative. In DNA form, the CDR3 reads TGTGCCTGGAACGGTGGGACATTGAACTCCTACGAGCAGTACTTC. It yields the protein CAWNGGTLNSYEQYF. The full variable domain, with the rest looked up from reference TRBV30 and TRBJ2-7, is SQTIHQWPATLVQPVGSPLSLECTVEGTSNPNLYWYRQAAGRGLQLLFYSVGIGQISSEVPQNLSASRPQDRQFILSSKKLLLSDSGFYLCAWNGGTLNSYEQYFGPGTRLTVT.